This T cell receptor beta chain was recorded in a study of glioma-infiltrating T cells. Study results and caveats: Very few CDR3 sequences were shared between tissue and blood.

This clonotype has a handful of counts. Its target is unknown. Amplification of TCR alpha and beta CDR3 regions from RNA used iRepertoire nested multiplex PCR. TCRdb re-called the multiplex PCR reads with MiXCR, one entry per CDR3 protein. The repertoire includes more than 300,000 distinct CDR3 sequences, 41% of them detected once, and 12% sits in the top ten. Sequenced: glioma tissue, nonneoplastic brain tissue, or PBMCs (not recorded which). The sequence was collected from a human donor with low-grade glioma or glioblastoma, undergoing nonglioma brain surgery, or in good health (not recorded which).

Here the CDR3 reads CASSLDRGRTEAFF. The CDR3 DNA sequence: TGTGCCAGCAGCCTCGACAGGGGGAGGACTGAAGCTTTCTTT. The chain uses TRBV7-2 and TRBJ1-1; 9 nucleotides agree with TRBD1. The CDR3 consists of 14 residues. In germline, CDR1 is SGHTA, CDR2 FQGNSA. Unmatched junction bases numbered 6, after V lost 5 bases and J lost 5 bases. Combining the CDR3 with reference TRBV7-2 and TRBJ1-1 gives the whole variable domain GAGVSQSPSNKVTEKGKDVELRCDPISGHTALYWYRQSLGQGLEFLIYFQGNSAPDKSGLPSDRFSAERTGGSVSTLTIQRTQQEDSAVYLCASSLDRGRTEAFFGQGTRLTVV.